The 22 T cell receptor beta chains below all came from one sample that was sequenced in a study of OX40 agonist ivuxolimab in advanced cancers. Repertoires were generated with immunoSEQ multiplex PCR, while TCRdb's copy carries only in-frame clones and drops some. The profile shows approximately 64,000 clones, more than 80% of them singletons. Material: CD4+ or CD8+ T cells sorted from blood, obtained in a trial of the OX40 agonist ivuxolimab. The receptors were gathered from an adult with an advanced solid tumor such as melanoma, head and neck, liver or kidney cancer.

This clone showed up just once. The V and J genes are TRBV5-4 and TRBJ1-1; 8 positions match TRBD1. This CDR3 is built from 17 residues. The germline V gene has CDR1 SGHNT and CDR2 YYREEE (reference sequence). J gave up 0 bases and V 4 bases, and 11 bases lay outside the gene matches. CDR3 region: CASSPDTAGGVNTEAFF. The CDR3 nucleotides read TGTGCCAGCAGCCCAGATACGGCAGGGGGCGTGAACACTGAAGCTTTCTTT. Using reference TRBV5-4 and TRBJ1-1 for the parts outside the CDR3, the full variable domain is ETGVTQSPTHLIKTRGQQVTLRCSSQSGHNTVSWYQQALGQGPQFIFQYYREEENGRGNFPPRFSGLQFPNYSSELNVNALELDDSALYLCASSPDTAGGVNTEAFFGQGTRLTVV.

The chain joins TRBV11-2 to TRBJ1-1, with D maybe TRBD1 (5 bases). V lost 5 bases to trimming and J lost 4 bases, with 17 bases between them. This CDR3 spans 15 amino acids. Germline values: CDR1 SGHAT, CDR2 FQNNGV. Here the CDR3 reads CASSAGTAQPTEAFF. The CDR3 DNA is TGTGCCAGCAGCGCTGGGACGGCCCAGCCCACTGAAGCTTTCTTT.

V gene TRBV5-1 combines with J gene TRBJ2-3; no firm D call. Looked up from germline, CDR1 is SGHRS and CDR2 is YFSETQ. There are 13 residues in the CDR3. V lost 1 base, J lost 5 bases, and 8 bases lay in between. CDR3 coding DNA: TGCGCCAGCAGCTTGCCTAGTGGAGATACGCAGTATTTT. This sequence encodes CASSLPSGDTQYF.

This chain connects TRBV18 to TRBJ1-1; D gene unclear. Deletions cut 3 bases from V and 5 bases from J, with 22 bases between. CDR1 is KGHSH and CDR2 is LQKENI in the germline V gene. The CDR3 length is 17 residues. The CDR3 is CASSPITSGVRWTEAFF. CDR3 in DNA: TGTGCCAGCTCACCTATTACGAGTGGGGTAAGATGGACTGAAGCTTTCTTT.

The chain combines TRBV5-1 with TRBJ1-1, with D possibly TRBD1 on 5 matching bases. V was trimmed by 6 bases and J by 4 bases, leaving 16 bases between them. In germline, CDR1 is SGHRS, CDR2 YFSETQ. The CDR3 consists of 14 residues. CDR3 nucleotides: TGCGCCAGCACCCCTCGGGGGGGTCCCACTGAAGCTTTCTTT. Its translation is CASTPRGGPTEAFF.

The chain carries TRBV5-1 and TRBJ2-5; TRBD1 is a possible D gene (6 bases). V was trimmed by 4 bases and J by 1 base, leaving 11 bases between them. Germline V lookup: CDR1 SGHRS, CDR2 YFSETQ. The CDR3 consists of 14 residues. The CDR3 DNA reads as TGCGCCAGCAGCCGACACAGGGTCCAAGAGACCCAGTACTTC. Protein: CASSRHRVQETQYF.

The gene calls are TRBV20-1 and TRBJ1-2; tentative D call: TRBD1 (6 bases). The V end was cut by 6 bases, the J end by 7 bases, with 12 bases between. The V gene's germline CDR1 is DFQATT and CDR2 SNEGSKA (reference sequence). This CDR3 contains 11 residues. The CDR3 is CSAWTVGGYTF. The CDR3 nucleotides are TGCAGTGCCTGGACAGTGGGTGGCTACACCTTC.

Here the CDR3 DNA reads TGCAGCGTCGCGATTGCTAGCACAGATACGCAGTATTTT. It is translated as CSVAIASTDTQYF. The chain couples TRBV29-1 to TRBJ2-3, with D unresolved. V was clipped by 6 bases and J by 0 bases, with 10 bases between them. CDR1 SQVTM and CDR2 ANQGSEA come from the germline V gene. This CDR3 region has 13 residues.

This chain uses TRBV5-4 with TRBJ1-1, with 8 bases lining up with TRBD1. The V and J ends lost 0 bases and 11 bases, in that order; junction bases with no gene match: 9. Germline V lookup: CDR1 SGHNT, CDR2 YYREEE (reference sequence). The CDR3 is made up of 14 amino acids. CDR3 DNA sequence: TGTGCCAGCAGCTTGGAAGGACAGGGATTGTCTGCTTTCTTT. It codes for CASSLEGQGLSAFF.

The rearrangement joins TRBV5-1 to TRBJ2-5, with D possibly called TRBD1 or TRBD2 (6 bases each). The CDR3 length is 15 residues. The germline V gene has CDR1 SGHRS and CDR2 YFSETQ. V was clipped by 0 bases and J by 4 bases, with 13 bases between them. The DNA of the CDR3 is TGCGCCAGCAGCTTGGCTGGGGGGCTAGGAGAGACCCAGTACTTC. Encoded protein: CASSLAGGLGETQYF.

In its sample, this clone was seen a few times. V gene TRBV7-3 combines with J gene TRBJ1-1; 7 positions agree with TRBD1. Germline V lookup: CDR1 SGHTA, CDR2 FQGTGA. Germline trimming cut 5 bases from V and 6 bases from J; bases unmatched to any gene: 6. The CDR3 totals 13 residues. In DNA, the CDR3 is TGTGCCAGCAGCCGGGCAGGGGGTTCTGAAGCTTTCTTT. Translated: CASSRAGGSEAFF.

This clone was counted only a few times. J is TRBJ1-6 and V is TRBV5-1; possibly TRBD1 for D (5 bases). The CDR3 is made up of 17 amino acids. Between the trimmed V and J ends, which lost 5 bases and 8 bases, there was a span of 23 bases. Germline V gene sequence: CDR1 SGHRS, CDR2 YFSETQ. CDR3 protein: CASRRVGSGVVDSPLHF. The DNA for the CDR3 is TGCGCCAGCAGGAGGGTTGGCTCGGGGGTTGTTGATTCACCCCTCCACTTT.

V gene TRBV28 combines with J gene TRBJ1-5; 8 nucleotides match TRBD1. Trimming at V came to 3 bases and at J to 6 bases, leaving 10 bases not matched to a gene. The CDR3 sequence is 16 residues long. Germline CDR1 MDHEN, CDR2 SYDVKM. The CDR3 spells CASSFRRTGNFQPQHF. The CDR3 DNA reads TGTGCCAGCAGTTTCCGGAGGACAGGGAATTTTCAGCCCCAGCATTTT.

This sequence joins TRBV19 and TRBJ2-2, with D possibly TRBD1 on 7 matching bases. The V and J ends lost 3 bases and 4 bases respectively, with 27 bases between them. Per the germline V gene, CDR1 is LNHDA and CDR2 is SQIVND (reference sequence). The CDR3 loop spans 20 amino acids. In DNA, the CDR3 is TGTGCCAGTAGTATTGTTCGACAGGGAGGAAACCAGATCCGCACCGGGGAGCTGTTTTTT. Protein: CASSIVRQGGNQIRTGELFF.

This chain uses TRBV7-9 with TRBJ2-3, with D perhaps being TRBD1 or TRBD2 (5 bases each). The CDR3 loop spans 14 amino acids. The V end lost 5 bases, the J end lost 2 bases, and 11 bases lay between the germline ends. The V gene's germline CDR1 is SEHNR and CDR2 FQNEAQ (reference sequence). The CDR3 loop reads CASSRGTFTDTQYF. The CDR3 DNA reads TGTGCCAGCAGCCGAGGGACGTTCACAGATACGCAGTATTTT.

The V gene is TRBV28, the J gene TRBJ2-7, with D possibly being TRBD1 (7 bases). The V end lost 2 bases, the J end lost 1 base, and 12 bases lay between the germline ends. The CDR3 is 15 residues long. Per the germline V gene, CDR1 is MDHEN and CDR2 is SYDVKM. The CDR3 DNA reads TGTGCCAGCAGTTTACCCGCAGGGGGGTCCTACGAGCAGTACTTC. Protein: CASSLPAGGSYEQYF.

The CDR3, as DNA: TGTGCCAGCACGGGGCACTTCTACAATGAGCAGTTCTTC. It codes for CASTGHFYNEQFF. The chain combines TRBV28 with TRBJ2-1; the D call may be TRBD1 or TRBD2 (5 bases each). The CDR3 runs 13 residues. Germline CDR1 reads MDHEN; CDR2 reads SYDVKM. V was cut by 7 bases and J by 3 bases, with 10 bases left in between.

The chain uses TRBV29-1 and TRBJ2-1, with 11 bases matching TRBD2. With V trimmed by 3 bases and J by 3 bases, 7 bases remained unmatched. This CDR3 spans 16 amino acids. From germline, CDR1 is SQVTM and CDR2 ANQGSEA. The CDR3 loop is CSVDIPLAGVYNEQFF. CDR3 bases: TGCAGCGTTGACATCCCACTAGCGGGGGTCTACAATGAGCAGTTCTTC.

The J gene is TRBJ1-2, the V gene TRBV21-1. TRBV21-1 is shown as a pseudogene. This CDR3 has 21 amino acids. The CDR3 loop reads CASSKKDPGIDVSVYNYGYTF. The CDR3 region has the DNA TGTGCCAGCAGCAAAAAAGATCCGGGAATTGACGTATCGGTTTATAACTATGGCTACACCTTC.

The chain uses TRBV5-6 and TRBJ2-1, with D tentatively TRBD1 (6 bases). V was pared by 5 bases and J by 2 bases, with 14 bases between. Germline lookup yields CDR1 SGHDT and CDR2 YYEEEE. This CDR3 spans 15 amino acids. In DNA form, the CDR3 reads TGTGCCAGCAGTTCCCCCGGGACACCCTACAATGAGCAGTTCTTC. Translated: CASSSPGTPYNEQFF.

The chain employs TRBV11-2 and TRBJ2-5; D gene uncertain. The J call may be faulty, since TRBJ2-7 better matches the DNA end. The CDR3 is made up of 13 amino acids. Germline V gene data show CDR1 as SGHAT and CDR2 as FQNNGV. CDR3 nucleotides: TGTGCCAGCAGCTTAGACAGACCCTACGAGCAGTACTTC. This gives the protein CASSLDRPYEQYF.

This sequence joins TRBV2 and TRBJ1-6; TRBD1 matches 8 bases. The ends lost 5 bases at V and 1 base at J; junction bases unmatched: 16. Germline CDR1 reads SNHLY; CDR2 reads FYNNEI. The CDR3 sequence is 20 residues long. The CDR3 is CASSLSGQGSRRSYNSPLHF. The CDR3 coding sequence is TGTGCCAGCAGTTTATCCGGACAGGGATCTCGTAGATCCTATAATTCACCCCTCCACTTT.